Listed below are T cell receptor beta chains from one sample, sequenced in a study of read filtering for tumor transcriptome and immune sequencing. MiXCR was run by TCRdb on the reads, yielding one entry per CDR3 protein. The data contain about 130,000 distinct CDR3 sequences, 13% of them seen just once; the ten biggest clones take up approximately 9.9%. Sequencing used a population of CD138-negative cells sorted from bone marrow. These TCRs come from a donor at least 40 years old with multiple myeloma. The CDR3 runs from the conserved cysteine through the conserved F or W. The order of the fields is J gene, clone size, D gene, V gene, CDR3 protein, CDR3 DNA. A D gene is named only where the DNA matches it firmly. The size field is filled for only some rows; it gives once, few, many or a size class.

J gene: TRBJ1-5
clone size: many
D gene: .
V gene: TRBV6-6
CDR3 protein: CASSYSTWQPQHF
CDR3 DNA: TGTGCCAGCAGTTACTCCACCTGGCAGCCCCAGCATTTT

J gene: TRBJ1-1
clone size: .
D gene: .
V gene: TRBV19
CDR3 protein: CASSIDRGGRTEAFF
CDR3 DNA: TGTGCCAGTAGTATCGACCGGGGTGGGAGGACTGAAGCTTTCTTT

J gene: TRBJ2-3
clone size: many
D gene: TRBD2
V gene: TRBV7-2
CDR3 protein: CASSSTSGGAVDTQYF
CDR3 DNA: TGTGCCAGCAGCTCGACTAGCGGGGGGGCCGTAGATACGCAGTATTTT

J gene: TRBJ2-2
clone size: .
D gene: .
V gene: TRBV5-1
CDR3 protein: CASSPRTVTGELFF
CDR3 DNA: TGCGCCAGCAGCCCAAGGACAGTCACCGGGGAGCTGTTTTTT

J gene: TRBJ2-1
clone size: many
D gene: TRBD1
V gene: TRBV5-1
CDR3 protein: CASSTLRDRGDRNEQFF
CDR3 DNA: TGCGCCAGCAGCACCTTACGGGACAGGGGGGACCGCAATGAGCAGTTCTTC

J gene: TRBJ2-3
clone size: .
D gene: TRBD2
V gene: TRBV7-2
CDR3 protein: CASSLYLAGRTDTQYF
CDR3 DNA: TGTGCCAGCAGCTTATACCTAGCGGGACGCACAGATACGCAGTATTTT

J gene: TRBJ2-3
clone size: .
D gene: .
V gene: TRBV6-6
CDR3 protein: CASSQRDTDTQYF
CDR3 DNA: TGTGCCAGCAGCCAGAGGGATACAGATACGCAGTATTTT

J gene: TRBJ1-1
clone size: many
D gene: .
V gene: TRBV5-1
CDR3 protein: CASSLRVEVTEAFF
CDR3 DNA: TGCGCCAGCAGCTTGCGGGTTGAAGTGACTGAAGCTTTCTTT

J gene: TRBJ2-1
clone size: many
D gene: TRBD1
V gene: TRBV7-2
CDR3 protein: CASSLALNRGVNEQFF
CDR3 DNA: TGTGCCAGCAGCTTAGCGTTAAACAGGGGTGTAAATGAGCAGTTCTTC

J gene: TRBJ2-7
clone size: many
D gene: .
V gene: TRBV29-1
CDR3 protein: CSVDIPGQNPYEQYF
CDR3 DNA: TGCAGCGTTGATATACCGGGCCAGAACCCCTACGAGCAGTACTTC

J gene: TRBJ2-3
clone size: many
D gene: .
V gene: TRBV12-3/TRBV12-4
CDR3 protein: CASRRGRERTDTQYF
CDR3 DNA: TGTGCCAGCAGGAGGGGACGGGAACGCACAGATACGCAGTATTTT